A selection of T cell receptor beta chains follows, all from one sample in a study of blood T cell repertoires in COVID-19. Assay used: immunoSEQ multiplex PCR; TCRdb lists only in-frame clones, some missing. The table lists around 28,000 clones, 85% to 90% of them singletons. The sample consisted of peripheral blood. The receptors stem from a human donor with acute or convalescent COVID-19. The donor label of this sample is uncertain. Each CDR3 is given with its conserved first and last residue. Fields, in order: CDR3 length, J gene, clone size, D gene, V gene, CDR3 protein, CDR3 DNA. D genes are given only for firm matches. Size tells how often a clone was seen (once, few, many) or the class of an expanded clone, and some rows leave it out.

>16|TRBJ2-2|.|TRBD2|TRBV30
CAWGKIAGGLAGELFF
TGTGCCTGGGGGAAAATAGCGGGAGGTCTTGCGGGGGAGCTGTTTTTT
>16|TRBJ2-7|.|TRBD1|TRBV11-3
CASSLDGDRFSYEQYF
TGTGCCAGCAGCTTAGACGGGGACAGGTTCTCCTACGAGCAGTACTTC
>18|TRBJ2-3|.|.|TRBV3-1/TRBV3-2
CASSQRGVAKISTDTQYF
TGTGCCAGCAGCCAACGGGGAGTCGCCAAAATTAGCACAGATACGCAGTATTTT
>16|TRBJ1-4|.|.|TRBV4-2
CASSRDWTGNDEKLFF
TGTGCCAGCAGCCGAGATTGGACCGGGAACGACGAAAAACTGTTTTTT
>12|TRBJ2-5|.|.|TRBV19
CASSSFGETQYF
TGTGCCAGTAGTTCGTTTGGCGAGACCCAGTACTTC
>16|TRBJ2-3|.|.|TRBV7-6
CASSRSPGGSTDTQYF
TGTGCCAGCAGCCGCAGCCCAGGGGGGAGCACAGATACGCAGTATTTT
>16|TRBJ1-2|.|TRBD1|TRBV7-2
CASSLATQTGQSGYTF
TGTGCCAGCAGCTTAGCGACCCAGACAGGGCAAAGTGGCTACACCTTC
>14|TRBJ1-6|.|TRBD1|TRBV5-1
CASSLGQGASPLHF
TGCGCCAGCAGCTTGGGACAGGGGGCATCACCCCTCCACTTT
>14|TRBJ1-2|few|TRBD1|TRBV18
CASSPPWDRWFYTF
TGTGCCAGCTCACCACCGTGGGACAGGTGGTTCTACACCTTC
>14|TRBJ1-1|.|.|TRBV30
CAWSAPGVVPEAFF
TGTGCCTGGAGTGCGCCGGGAGTGGTGCCTGAAGCTTTCTTT
>15|TRBJ1-2|.|.|TRBV10-1
CATEPPDSSNYGYTF
TGCGCCACCGAACCCCCGGACAGTTCTAACTATGGCTACACCTTC
>20|TRBJ2-7|.|TRBD2|TRBV4-1
CASSQERTSGSGTQFDEQYF
TGCGCCAGCAGCCAAGAGAGGACTAGCGGGAGTGGGACACAGTTCGACGAGCAGTACTTC
>16|TRBJ2-5|.|TRBD2|TRBV15
CATSRASGTLQETQYF
TGTGCCACCAGTCGGGCTAGCGGGACCCTCCAAGAGACCCAGTACTTC
>17|TRBJ2-7|.|TRBD1|TRBV3-1/TRBV3-2
CASSPKPSGQGPYEQYF
TGTGCCAGCAGTCCCAAACCGTCCGGACAGGGACCCTACGAGCAGTACTTC
>12|TRBJ1-1|.|.|TRBV5-1
CASSQTGTEAFF
TGCGCCAGCAGCCAGACGGGGACTGAAGCTTTCTTT
>15|TRBJ1-5|.|.|TRBV6-2/TRBV6-3
CASSQTYYSNQPQHF
TGTGCCAGCAGTCAAACTTATTATAGCAATCAGCCCCAGCATTTT
>16|TRBJ1-4|.|.|TRBV3-1/TRBV3-2
CASSQGTGTSNEKLFF
TGTGCCAGCAGCCAGGGAACCGGGACATCTAATGAAAAACTGTTTTTT
>15|TRBJ1-4|.|TRBD1|TRBV30
CAWSVLGTGPEKLFF
TGTGCCTGGAGTGTATTGGGGACAGGGCCTGAAAAACTGTTTTTT
>12|TRBJ2-7|.|.|TRBV19
CASSEFGAEQYF
TGTGCCAGTAGTGAATTTGGGGCCGAGCAGTACTTC
>17|TRBJ2-3|.|TRBD2|TRBV11-3
CASSSSVAGGLADTQYF
TGCGCCAGCAGCTCTTCTGTAGCGGGAGGGCTCGCAGATACGCAGTATTTT
>15|TRBJ2-2|.|TRBD2|TRBV24-1
CATSDPLAGGVELFF
TGTGCCACCAGTGATCCACTAGCGGGGGGTGTGGAGCTGTTTTTT
>12|TRBJ1-1|.|.|TRBV3-1/TRBV3-2
CASRPVGGEAFF
TGTGCCAGCAGACCGGTGGGAGGTGAAGCTTTCTTT
>20|TRBJ1-6|.|.|TRBV27
CASSLRRRGGGWSYNSPLHF
TGTGCCAGCAGTTTAAGGCGACGGGGGGGCGGGTGGTCCTATAATTCACCCCTCCACTTT
>14|TRBJ1-6|few|TRBD1|TRBV6-6
CASGRDSHNSPLHF
TGTGCCAGCGGCCGGGACAGCCATAATTCACCCCTCCACTTT
>15|TRBJ1-1|once|TRBD1|TRBV4-1
CASGRQGRGNTEAFF
TGCGCCAGCGGACGACAGGGGCGCGGTAACACTGAAGCTTTCTTT
>18|TRBJ1-2|.|.|TRBV10-3
CAIRSASPGIPVTGGYTF
TGTGCCATCAGGTCCGCTAGCCCCGGGATTCCTGTTACCGGGGGCTACACCTTC
>15|TRBJ2-2|.|TRBD1|TRBV24-1
CATSDPGQGAGELFF
TGTGCCACCAGTGATCCGGGACAGGGTGCCGGGGAGCTGTTTTTT
>12|TRBJ1-1|few|TRBD1|TRBV30
CAWSIGQGEAFF
TGTGCCTGGAGTATCGGACAGGGTGAAGCTTTCTTT
>16|TRBJ2-2|.|TRBD2|TRBV29-1
CSVGLAGGTNTGELFF
TGCAGCGTTGGTCTAGCGGGGGGGACGAACACCGGGGAGCTGTTTTTT